These 6 T cell receptor beta chains were sequenced from one sample in a study of shared clonotypes between healthy human individuals. Sequencing was performed with immunoSEQ multiplex PCR; in TCRdb, only in-frame clones are kept and a portion is missing. The data contain more than 2 million clones, 90% to 95% of them singletons. The sequenced sample consisted of naive CD4+ T cells sorted from blood. This sample's subset: CD45RA+ positively selected. The receptors derive from a young man in good health.

This chain joins TRBV6-6 and TRBJ2-2; no firm D call. The CDR3 contains 12 residues. CDR1 and CDR2 from the germline V gene are MNHNY and SVGAGI (reference sequence). Trimming stripped 2 bases from V and 8 bases from J, with 6 bases between. This chain's CDR3 is CASSYMGGELFF. The CDR3 DNA reads TGTGCCAGCAGTTACATGGGAGGGGAGCTGTTTTTT.

The chain uses TRBV28 and TRBJ1-2, with a weak D call TRBD1 (5 bases). CDR3 length equals 12 residues. Trimming took off 4 bases at V and 6 bases at J, with 9 bases between the two ends. Germline CDR1 reads MDHEN; CDR2 reads SYDVKM. The CDR3 here is CASSSSGNGYTF. The DNA for the CDR3 is TGTGCCAGCAGTTCATCAGGGAATGGCTACACCTTC.

This clone showed up just a few times. Other DNA sequences of this sample code for an identical CDR3. The chain uses TRBV18 and TRBJ2-2; no firm D call. Deletions cut 3 bases from V and 3 bases from J, with 2 bases between. The CDR3 covers 12 residues. The germline CDR1 and CDR2 sequences are KGHSH and LQKENI. CDR3 sequence: CASSPDTGELFF. The CDR3 DNA sequence: TGTGCCAGCTCACCGGACACCGGGGAGCTGTTTTTT.

The gene calls are TRBV7-2 and TRBJ1-2; 9 bases align to TRBD1. The CDR3 is 16 residues long. The ends lost 5 bases at V and 8 bases at J; junction bases unmatched: 15. In germline, CDR1 is SGHTA, CDR2 FQGNSA. The CDR3 region is CASSEGGPQGAHGYTF. In nucleotides, the CDR3 is TGTGCCAGCAGCGAGGGGGGCCCACAGGGGGCGCACGGCTACACCTTC.

The chain employs TRBV5-1 and TRBJ1-1; possibly TRBD1 for D (5 bases). Germline V lookup: CDR1 SGHRS, CDR2 YFSETQ. The CDR3 extends over 17 amino acids. The V gene lost 7 bases and the J gene lost 4 bases, with 26 bases spanning the gap. CDR3 DNA: TGCGCCAGCCTTTTTACGCCCACCCTCCAGGGTTCCACTGAAGCTTTCTTT. It specifies CASLFTPTLQGSTEAFF. The entire variable domain, with the rest obtained from reference TRBV5-1 and TRBJ1-1, is as follows: KAGVTQTPRYLIKTRGQQVTLSCSPISGHRSVSWYQQTPGQGLQFLFEYFSETQRNKGNFPGRFSGRQFSNSRSEMNVSTLELGDSALYLCASLFTPTLQGSTEAFFGQGTRLTVV.

This chain uses TRBV7-2 with TRBJ2-7, with 8 positions matching TRBD2. Germline V gene sequence: CDR1 SGHTA, CDR2 FQGNSA. This CDR3 spans 14 amino acids. Unmatched junction bases numbered 7, after V lost 6 bases and J lost 3 bases. The CDR3 coding sequence is TGTGCCAGCAGACGCCGGACTAGCAGCTACGAGCAGTACTTC. It specifies CASRRRTSSYEQYF. The variable domain in full, with the rest retrieved from reference TRBV7-2 and TRBJ2-7, is GAGVSQSPSNKVTEKGKDVELRCDPISGHTALYWYRQSLGQGLEFLIYFQGNSAPDKSGLPSDRFSAERTGGSVSTLTIQRTQQEDSAVYLCASRRRTSSYEQYFGPGTRLTVT.